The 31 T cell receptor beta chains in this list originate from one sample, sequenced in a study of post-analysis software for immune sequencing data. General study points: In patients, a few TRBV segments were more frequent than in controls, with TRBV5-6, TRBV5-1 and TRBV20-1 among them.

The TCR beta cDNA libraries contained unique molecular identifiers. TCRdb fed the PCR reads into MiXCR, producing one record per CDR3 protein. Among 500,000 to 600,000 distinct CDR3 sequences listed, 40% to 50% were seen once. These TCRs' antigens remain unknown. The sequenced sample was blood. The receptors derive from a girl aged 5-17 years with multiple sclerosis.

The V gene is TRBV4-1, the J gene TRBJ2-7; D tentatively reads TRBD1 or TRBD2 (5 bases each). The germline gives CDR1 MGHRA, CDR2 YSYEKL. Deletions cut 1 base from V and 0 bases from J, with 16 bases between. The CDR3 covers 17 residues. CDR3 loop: CASSQVIGLGVSYEQYF. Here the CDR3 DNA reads TGCGCCAGCAGCCAAGTCATCGGGTTGGGGGTCTCCTACGAGCAGTACTTC.

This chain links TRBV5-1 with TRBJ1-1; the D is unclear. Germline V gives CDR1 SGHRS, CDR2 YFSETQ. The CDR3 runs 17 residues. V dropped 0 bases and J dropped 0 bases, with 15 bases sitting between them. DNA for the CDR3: TGCGCCAGCAGCTTGGTAACCCAAGAAGCTATGAACACTGAAGCTTTCTTT. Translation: CASSLVTQEAMNTEAFF.

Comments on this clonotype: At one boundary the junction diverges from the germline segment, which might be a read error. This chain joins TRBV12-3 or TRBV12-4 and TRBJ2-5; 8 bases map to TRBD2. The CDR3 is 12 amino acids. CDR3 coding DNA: TGTGCTAGCAGGGCCCGGGAGGGGGAGCAGTACTTC. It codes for CASRAREGEQYF.

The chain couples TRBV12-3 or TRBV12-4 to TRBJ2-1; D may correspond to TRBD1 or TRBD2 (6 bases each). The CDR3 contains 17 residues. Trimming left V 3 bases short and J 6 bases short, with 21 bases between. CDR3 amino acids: CASSLYSGGKVSNEQFF. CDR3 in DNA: TGTGCCAGCAGTTTGTATTCCGGGGGCAAGGTCAGCAATGAGCAGTTCTTC.

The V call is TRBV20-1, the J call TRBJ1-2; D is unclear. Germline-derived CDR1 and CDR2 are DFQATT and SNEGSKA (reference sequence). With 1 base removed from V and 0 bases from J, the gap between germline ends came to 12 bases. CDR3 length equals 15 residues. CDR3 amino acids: CSARATTQTNYGYTF. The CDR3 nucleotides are TGCAGTGCTAGAGCGACTACCCAGACTAACTATGGCTACACCTTC.

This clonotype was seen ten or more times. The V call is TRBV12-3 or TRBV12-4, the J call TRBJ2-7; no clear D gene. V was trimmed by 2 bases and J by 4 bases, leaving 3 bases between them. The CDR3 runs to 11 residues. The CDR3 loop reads CASSLKYEQYF. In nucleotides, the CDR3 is TGTGCCAGCAGTTTAAAGTACGAGCAGTACTTC.

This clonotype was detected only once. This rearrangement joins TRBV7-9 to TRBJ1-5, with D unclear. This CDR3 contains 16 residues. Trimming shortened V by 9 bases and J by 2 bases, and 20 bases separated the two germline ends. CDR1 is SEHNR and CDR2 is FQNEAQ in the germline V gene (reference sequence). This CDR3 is CASSLGSGSGNQPQHF. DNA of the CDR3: TGTGCCAGTAGCCTAGGAAGTGGCTCAGGCAATCAGCCCCAGCATTTT. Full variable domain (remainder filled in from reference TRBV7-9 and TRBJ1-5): DTGVSQNPRHKITKRGQNVTFRCDPISEHNRLYWYRQTLGQGPEFLTYFQNEAQLEKSRLLSDRFSAERPKGSFSTLEIQRTEQGDSAMYLCASSLGSGSGNQPQHFGDGTRLSIL.

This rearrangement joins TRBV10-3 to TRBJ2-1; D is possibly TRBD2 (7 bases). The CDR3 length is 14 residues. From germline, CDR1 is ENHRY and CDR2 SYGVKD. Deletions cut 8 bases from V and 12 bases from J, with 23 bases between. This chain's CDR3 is CAIRRRGGGDVQFF. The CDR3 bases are TGTGCCATCCGGAGGAGGGGGGGTGGGGATGTGCAGTTCTTC.

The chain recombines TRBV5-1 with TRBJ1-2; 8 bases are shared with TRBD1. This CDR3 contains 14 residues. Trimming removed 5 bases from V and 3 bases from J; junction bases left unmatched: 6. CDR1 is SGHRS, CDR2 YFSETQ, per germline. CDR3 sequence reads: CASSVTGDDYGYTF. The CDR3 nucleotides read TGCGCCAGCAGTGTGACAGGGGACGACTATGGCTACACCTTC.

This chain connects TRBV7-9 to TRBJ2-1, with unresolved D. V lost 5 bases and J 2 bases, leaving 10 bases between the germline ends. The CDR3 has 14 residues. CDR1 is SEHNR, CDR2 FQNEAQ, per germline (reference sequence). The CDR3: CASSTGRTYNEQFF. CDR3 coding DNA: TGTGCCAGCAGCACTGGACGGACCTACAATGAGCAGTTCTTC.

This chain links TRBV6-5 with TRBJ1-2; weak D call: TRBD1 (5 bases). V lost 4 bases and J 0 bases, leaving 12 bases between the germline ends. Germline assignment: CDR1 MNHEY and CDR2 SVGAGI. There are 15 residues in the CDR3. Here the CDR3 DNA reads TGTGCCAGCAGTTCGGGACGGCAAGCTAACTATGGCTACACCTTC. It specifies CASSSGRQANYGYTF.

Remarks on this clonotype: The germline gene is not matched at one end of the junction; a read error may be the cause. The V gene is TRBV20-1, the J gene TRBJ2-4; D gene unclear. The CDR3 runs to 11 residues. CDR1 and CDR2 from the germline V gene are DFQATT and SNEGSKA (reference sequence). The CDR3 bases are TGCAGTGCTAGAGACGGACCCACGGCTCACTTC. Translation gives CSARDGPTAHF.

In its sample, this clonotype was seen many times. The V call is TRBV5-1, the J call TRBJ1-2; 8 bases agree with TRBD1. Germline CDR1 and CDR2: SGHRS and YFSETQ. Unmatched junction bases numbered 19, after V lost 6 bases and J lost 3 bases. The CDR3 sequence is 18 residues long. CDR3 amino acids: CASNKDGQGGYFDYGYTF. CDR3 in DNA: TGCGCCAGCAACAAAGACGGACAGGGCGGGTACTTCGACTATGGCTACACCTTC.

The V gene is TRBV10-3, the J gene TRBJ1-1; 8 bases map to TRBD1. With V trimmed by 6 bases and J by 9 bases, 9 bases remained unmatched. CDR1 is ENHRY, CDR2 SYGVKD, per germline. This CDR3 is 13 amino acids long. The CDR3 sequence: CAISQDRDRQAFF. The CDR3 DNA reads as TGTGCCATCAGCCAGGACAGGGACCGTCAAGCTTTCTTT.

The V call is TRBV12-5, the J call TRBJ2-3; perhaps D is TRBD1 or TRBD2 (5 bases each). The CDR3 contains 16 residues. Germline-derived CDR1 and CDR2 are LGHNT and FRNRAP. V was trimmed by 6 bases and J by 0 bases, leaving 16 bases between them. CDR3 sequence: CASGNRDQDSTDTQYF. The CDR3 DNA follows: TGTGCTAGTGGAAACCGGGACCAAGATAGCACAGATACGCAGTATTTT.

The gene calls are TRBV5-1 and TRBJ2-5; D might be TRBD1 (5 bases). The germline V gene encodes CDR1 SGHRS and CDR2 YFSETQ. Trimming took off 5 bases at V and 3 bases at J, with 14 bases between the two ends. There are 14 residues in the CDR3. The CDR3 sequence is CASSSRTRKETQYF. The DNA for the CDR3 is TGCGCCAGCAGTTCGAGGACACGCAAAGAGACCCAGTACTTC. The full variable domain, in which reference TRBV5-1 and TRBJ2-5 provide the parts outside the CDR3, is KAGVTQTPRYLIKTRGQQVTLSCSPISGHRSVSWYQQTPGQGLQFLFEYFSETQRNKGNFPGRFSGRQFSNSRSEMNVSTLELGDSALYLCASSSRTRKETQYFGPGTRLLVL.

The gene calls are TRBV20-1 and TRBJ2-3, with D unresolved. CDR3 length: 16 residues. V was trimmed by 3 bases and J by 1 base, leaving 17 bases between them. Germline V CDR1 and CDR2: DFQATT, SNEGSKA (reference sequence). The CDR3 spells CSARFRPLVRTDTQYF. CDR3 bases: TGCAGTGCTAGGTTTCGGCCCCTGGTGCGCACAGATACGCAGTATTTT.

The CDR3 protein is CSARDRTSGGNEQFF. The CDR3 DNA reads as TGCAGTGCTAGAGATAGGACTAGCGGGGGCAATGAGCAGTTCTTC. The gene calls are TRBV20-1 and TRBJ2-1; 13 bases align to TRBD2. The CDR3 contains 15 residues. CDR1 and CDR2 from the germline V gene are DFQATT and SNEGSKA (reference sequence). With V trimmed by 0 bases and J by 6 bases, 2 bases remained unmatched.

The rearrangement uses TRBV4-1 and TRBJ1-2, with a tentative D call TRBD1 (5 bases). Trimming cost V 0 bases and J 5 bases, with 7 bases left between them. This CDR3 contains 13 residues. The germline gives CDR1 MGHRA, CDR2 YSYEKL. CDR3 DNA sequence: TGCGCCAGCAGCCAAGAGGAGGGGTATGGCTACACCTTC. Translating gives CASSQEEGYGYTF.

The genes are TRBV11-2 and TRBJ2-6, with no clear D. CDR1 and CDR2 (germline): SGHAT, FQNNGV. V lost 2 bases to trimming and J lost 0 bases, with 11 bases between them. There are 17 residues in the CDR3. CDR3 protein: CASSLTPSPSGANVLTF. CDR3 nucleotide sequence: TGTGCCAGCAGCTTAACCCCCAGCCCCTCTGGGGCCAACGTCCTGACTTTC.

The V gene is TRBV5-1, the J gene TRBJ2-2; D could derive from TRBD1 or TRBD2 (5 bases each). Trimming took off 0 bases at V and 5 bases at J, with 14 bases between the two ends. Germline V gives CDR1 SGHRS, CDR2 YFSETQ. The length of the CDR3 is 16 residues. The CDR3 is CASSLVPGLGTGELFF. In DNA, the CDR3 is TGCGCCAGCAGCTTGGTTCCGGGGCTTGGGACCGGGGAGCTGTTTTTT.

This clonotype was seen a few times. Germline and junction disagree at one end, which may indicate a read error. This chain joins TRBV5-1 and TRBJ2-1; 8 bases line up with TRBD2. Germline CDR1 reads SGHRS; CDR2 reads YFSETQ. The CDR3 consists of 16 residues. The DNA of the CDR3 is TGCGCCCGCAGCTGGGGTACTAGCGGAGGTTGGGATGAGCAGTTCTTC. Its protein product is CARSWGTSGGWDEQFF. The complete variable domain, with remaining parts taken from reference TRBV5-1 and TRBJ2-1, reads KAGVTQTPRYLIKTRGQQVTLSCSPISGHRSVSWYQQTPGQGLQFLFEYFSETQRNKGNFPGRFSGRQFSNSRSEMNVSTLELGDSALYLCARSWGTSGGWDEQFFGPGTRLTVL.

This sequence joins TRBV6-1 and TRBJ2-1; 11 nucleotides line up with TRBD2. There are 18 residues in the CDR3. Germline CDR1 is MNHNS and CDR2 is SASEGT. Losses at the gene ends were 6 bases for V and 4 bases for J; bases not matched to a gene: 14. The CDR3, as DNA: TGTGCCAGCAGCCGACCCTTAGCGGGGGGGCCCCGTTACAATGAGCAGTTCTTC. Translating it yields CASSRPLAGGPRYNEQFF.

The CDR3 DNA follows: TGTGCCAGCAGCACCTCAGTGATAGCCTACGAGCAGTACTTC. Encoded protein: CASSTSVIAYEQYF. This sequence joins TRBV5-5 and TRBJ2-7; D uncertain. This CDR3 has 14 amino acids. V lost 4 bases, J lost 2 bases, and 13 bases lay in between. Germline V gene data show CDR1 as SGHKS and CDR2 as YYEKEE (reference sequence).

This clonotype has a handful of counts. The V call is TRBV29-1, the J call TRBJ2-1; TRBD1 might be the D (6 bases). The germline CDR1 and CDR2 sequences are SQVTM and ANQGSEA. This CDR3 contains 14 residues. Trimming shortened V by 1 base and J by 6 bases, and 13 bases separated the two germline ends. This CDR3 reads CSVEGVGGGNEQFF. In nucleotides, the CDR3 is TGCAGCGTTGAAGGGGTAGGGGGTGGCAATGAGCAGTTCTTC.

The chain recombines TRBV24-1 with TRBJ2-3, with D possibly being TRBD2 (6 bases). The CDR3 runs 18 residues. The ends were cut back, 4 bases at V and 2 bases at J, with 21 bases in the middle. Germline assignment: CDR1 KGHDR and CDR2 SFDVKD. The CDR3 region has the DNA TGTGCCACCAGTGAAAGATCCGGAGGGTTGGGAAACACAGATACGCAGTATTTT. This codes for CATSERSGGLGNTDTQYF.

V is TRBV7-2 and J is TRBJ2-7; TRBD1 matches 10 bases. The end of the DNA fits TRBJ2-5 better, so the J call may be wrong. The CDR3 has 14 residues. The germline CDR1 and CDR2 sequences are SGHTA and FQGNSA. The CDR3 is CASSPTGGWKTQYF. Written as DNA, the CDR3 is TGTGCCAGCAGCCCGACAGGGGGCTGGAAGACCCAGTACTTC.

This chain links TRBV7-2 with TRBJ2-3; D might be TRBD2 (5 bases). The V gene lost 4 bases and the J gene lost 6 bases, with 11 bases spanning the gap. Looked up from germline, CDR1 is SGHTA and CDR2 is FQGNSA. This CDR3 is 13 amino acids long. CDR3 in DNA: TGTGCCAGCAGCTGGGCGAGCGGCGATACGCAGTATTTT. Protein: CASSWASGDTQYF. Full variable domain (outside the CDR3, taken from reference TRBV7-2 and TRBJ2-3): GAGVSQSPSNKVTEKGKDVELRCDPISGHTALYWYRQSLGQGLEFLIYFQGNSAPDKSGLPSDRFSAERTGGSVSTLTIQRTQQEDSAVYLCASSWASGDTQYFGPGTRLTVL.

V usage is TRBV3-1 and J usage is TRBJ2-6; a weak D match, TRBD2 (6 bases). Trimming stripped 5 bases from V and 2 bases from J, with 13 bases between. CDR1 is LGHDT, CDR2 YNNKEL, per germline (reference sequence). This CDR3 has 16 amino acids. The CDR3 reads CASSSSGGAGANVLTF. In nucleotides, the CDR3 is TGTGCCAGCAGCTCATCCGGAGGGGCTGGGGCCAACGTCCTGACTTTC.

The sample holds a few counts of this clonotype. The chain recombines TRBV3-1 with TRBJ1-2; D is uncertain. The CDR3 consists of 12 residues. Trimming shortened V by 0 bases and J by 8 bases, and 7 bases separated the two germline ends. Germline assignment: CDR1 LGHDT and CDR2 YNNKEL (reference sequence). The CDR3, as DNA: TGTGCCAGCAGCCAAGAAATGGTGGGCTACACCTTC. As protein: CASSQEMVGYTF. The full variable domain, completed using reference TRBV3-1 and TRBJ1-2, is DTAVSQTPKYLVTQMGNDKSIKCEQNLGHDTMYWYKQDSKKFLKIMFSYNNKELIINETVPNRFSPKSPDKAHLNLHINSLELGDSAVYFCASSQEMVGYTFGSGTRLTVV.

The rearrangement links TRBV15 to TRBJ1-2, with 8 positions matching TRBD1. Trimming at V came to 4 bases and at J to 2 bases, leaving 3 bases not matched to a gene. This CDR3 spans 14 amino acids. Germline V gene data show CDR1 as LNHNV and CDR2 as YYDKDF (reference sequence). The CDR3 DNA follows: TGTGCCACCAGCATGGCAGGGGGCAACTATGGCTACACCTTC. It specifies CATSMAGGNYGYTF.